These 17 T cell receptor beta chains share one sample of origin, sequenced in a study of OX40 agonist ivuxolimab in advanced cancers. Measured with immunoSEQ multiplex PCR; TCRdb has only the in-frame clones, and not every one. The repertoire holds about 49,000 clones, with about 86% as singletons. The source material was CD4+ or CD8+ T cells sorted from blood, sampled in a trial of the OX40 agonist ivuxolimab. Receptors originate from an adult with an advanced solid tumor such as melanoma, head and neck, liver or kidney cancer.

The chain couples TRBV14 to TRBJ2-7, with 9 bases identical to TRBD2. The CDR3 is made up of 16 amino acids. The V and J ends lost 3 bases and 2 bases, in that order; junction bases with no gene match: 8. The germline V gene encodes CDR1 SGHDN and CDR2 FVKESK. The CDR3 region is CASSQIGTSLAYEQYF. The CDR3 DNA is TGTGCCAGCAGCCAGATCGGGACTAGCCTTGCCTACGAGCAGTACTTC.

This rearrangement joins TRBV7-8 to TRBJ2-7; no definite D call. Germline V gives CDR1 SGHVS, CDR2 FQNEAQ. V lost 1 base, J lost 2 bases, and 9 bases lay in between. This CDR3 region has 14 residues. The CDR3 reads CASSLVAGTYEQYF. DNA of the CDR3: TGTGCCAGCAGCTTAGTAGCCGGAACCTACGAGCAGTACTTC.

The J gene is TRBJ2-7, the V gene TRBV6-5; 8 bases are a match to TRBD1. Germline V lookup: CDR1 MNHEY, CDR2 SVGAGI. The V and J ends lost 2 bases and 6 bases, in that order; junction bases with no gene match: 6. The CDR3 totals 14 residues. This CDR3 is CASSYGQGSGEQYF. The CDR3 coding sequence is TGTGCCAGCAGTTACGGACAGGGTTCGGGCGAGCAGTACTTC.

This clone has a handful of counts. The chain combines TRBV19 with TRBJ2-2; D remains unclear. V lost 6 bases, J lost 6 bases, and 14 bases lay in between. CDR1 and CDR2 from the germline V gene are LNHDA and SQIVND (reference sequence). This CDR3 region has 14 residues. The chain's CDR3 is CASSADAFSGELFF. The CDR3 DNA follows: TGTGCCAGTAGCGCAGATGCATTTTCCGGGGAGCTGTTTTTT.

This chain uses TRBV7-2 with TRBJ1-6; D is ambiguous. V lost 2 bases and J 10 bases, leaving 15 bases between the germline ends. Per germline, CDR1 SGHTA and CDR2 FQGNSA. The CDR3 spans 15 residues. Here the CDR3 reads CASSLILGSESPLHF. CDR3 nucleotides: TGTGCCAGCAGCTTAATCCTCGGGTCAGAATCACCCCTCCACTTT.

The chain has TRBV2 and TRBJ2-5, with D hard to call. Germline assignment: CDR1 SNHLY and CDR2 FYNNEI. The V end was cut by 7 bases, the J end by 3 bases, with 12 bases between. This CDR3 contains 13 residues. This chain's CDR3 is CASNFLAEETQYF. CDR3 in DNA: TGTGCCAGCAATTTCCTGGCAGAAGAGACCCAGTACTTC.

The rearrangement joins TRBV28 to TRBJ1-2, with D tentatively TRBD1 (6 bases). The CDR3 contains 15 residues. CDR1 and CDR2 (germline): MDHEN, SYDVKM. V was clipped by 7 bases and J by 4 bases, with 19 bases between them. The CDR3 spells CASKNRERVFYGYTF. In nucleotides, the CDR3 is TGTGCCAGCAAAAACAGGGAGAGAGTCTTCTATGGCTACACCTTC.

V and J are TRBV5-1 and TRBJ1-1; a weak D match, TRBD1 (5 bases). Deletions cut 0 bases from V and 0 bases from J, with 15 bases between. Germline V lookup: CDR1 SGHRS, CDR2 YFSETQ. The CDR3 spans 17 residues. The CDR3 reads CASSLAGIGFLNTEAFF. The DNA for the CDR3 is TGCGCCAGCAGCTTGGCAGGGATCGGTTTTTTGAACACTGAAGCTTTCTTT.

V gene TRBV15 combines with J gene TRBJ2-7; D might be TRBD1 or TRBD2, each matching 5 bases. This CDR3 has 17 amino acids. V gave up 3 bases and J gave up 2 bases, with 20 bases separating them. Looked up from germline, CDR1 is LNHNV and CDR2 is YYDKDF (reference sequence). This CDR3 is CATSSLGDHFIPYEQYF. The CDR3 region has the DNA TGTGCCACCAGCAGCCTAGGGGACCATTTTATCCCCTACGAGCAGTACTTC. Complete variable domain (other parts from reference TRBV15 and TRBJ2-7): DAMVIQNPRYQVTQFGKPVTLSCSQTLNHNVMYWYQQKSSQAPKLLFHYYDKDFNNEADTPDNFQSRRPNTSFCFLDIRSPGLGDTAMYLCATSSLGDHFIPYEQYFGPGTRLTVT.

The genes are TRBV19 and TRBJ2-3; D may match TRBD1 or TRBD2 (5 bases each). This CDR3 is 17 amino acids long. The V gene's germline CDR1 is LNHDA and CDR2 SQIVND (reference sequence). The V gene lost 3 bases and the J gene lost 8 bases, with 24 bases spanning the gap. CDR3 amino acids: CASSMREDGTTGRTQYF. The CDR3 nucleotides read TGTGCCAGTAGTATGAGGGAAGACGGGACGACCGGGCGTACGCAGTATTTT.

This clone was detected a few times. V gene TRBV7-9 combines with J gene TRBJ2-1; 10 bases match TRBD2. V was pared by 3 bases and J by 6 bases, with 11 bases of the junction left unmatched. This CDR3 contains 17 residues. Per the germline V gene, CDR1 is SEHNR and CDR2 is FQNEAQ (reference sequence). CDR3 residues: CASSFGAGTSDLNEQFF. The CDR3 nucleotides read TGTGCCAGCAGCTTCGGAGCCGGGACTAGCGACCTCAATGAGCAGTTCTTC.

This clone was seen just once. The rearrangement joins TRBV25-1 to TRBJ2-3, with D possibly called TRBD1 or TRBD2 (5 bases each). The V and J ends lost 4 bases and 8 bases respectively, with 19 bases between them. CDR3 length: 15 residues. Germline lookup yields CDR1 MGHDK and CDR2 SYGVNS. The CDR3 nucleotides read TGTGCCAGCAGTGCAACGGGGTCCGAGAGGGGTACGCAGTATTTT. It is translated as CASSATGSERGTQYF.

The CDR3 region is CASERTLRVEAFF. For the CDR3, the DNA is TGTGCCAGCGAGCGGACGCTCAGAGTTGAAGCTTTCTTT. The V gene is TRBV2, the J gene TRBJ1-1; D not certain. Per the germline V gene, CDR1 is SNHLY and CDR2 is FYNNEI. CDR3 length: 13 amino acids. V was clipped by 8 bases and J by 7 bases, with 17 bases between them.

This CDR3 reads CSVDTLNTEAFF. The CDR3 region has the DNA TGCAGCGTTGACACTCTGAACACTGAAGCTTTCTTT. V and J are TRBV29-1 and TRBJ1-1; D gene unclear. Germline values: CDR1 SQVTM, CDR2 ANQGSEA. With 3 bases removed from V and 0 bases from J, the gap between germline ends came to 5 bases. This CDR3 spans 12 amino acids.

The rearrangement links TRBV19 to TRBJ1-2; D may be TRBD1 (6 bases). This CDR3 has 15 amino acids. The germline gives CDR1 LNHDA, CDR2 SQIVND (reference sequence). Deletions cut 3 bases from V and 4 bases from J, with 15 bases between. CDR3 coding DNA: TGTGCCAGTAGTATTAGCAACAGGGAAGGCTATGGCTACACCTTC. This sequence encodes CASSISNREGYGYTF.

The rearrangement uses TRBV6-1 and TRBJ1-3; no clear D gene. CDR1 and CDR2 (germline): MNHNS, SASEGT. V was trimmed by 1 base and J by 7 bases, leaving 8 bases between them. The CDR3 extends over 13 amino acids. The CDR3 bases are TGTGCCAGCAGTGAAGAAAGGGTCAACACCATATATTTT. It specifies CASSEERVNTIYF.

The chain carries TRBV6-5 and TRBJ2-7, with 7 bases fitting TRBD1. The germline gives CDR1 MNHEY, CDR2 SVGAGI. J was trimmed by 6 bases and V by 6 bases; bases with no gene match: 5. The CDR3 is made up of 12 amino acids. Here the CDR3 reads CASSRTGFEQYF. In DNA, the CDR3 is TGTGCCAGCAGCAGGACAGGATTCGAGCAGTACTTC.